The 20 T cell receptor beta chains below all came from one sample that was sequenced in a study of cytomegalovirus exposure and HLA in healthy donors. PCR used 60 Vbeta primers and 13 Jbeta primers. Here immunoSEQ multiplex PCR was the method, and the copy in TCRdb shows in-frame clones only, minus some. Here the sample spans under 250,000 clones, approximately 81% being singletons. Sequenced: PBMCs. The source of these receptors is a human donor in good health.

This clone was seen only a few times. The chain uses TRBV6-5 and TRBJ1-2; D is possibly TRBD1 (6 bases). V was trimmed by 2 bases and J by 4 bases, leaving 11 bases between them. CDR3 length: 14 residues. Germline CDR1 and CDR2: MNHEY and SVGAGI. The chain's CDR3 is CASSYRQGIYGYTF. The CDR3 DNA sequence: TGTGCCAGCAGTTACAGGCAGGGGATCTATGGCTACACCTTC.

This rearrangement joins TRBV11-2 to TRBJ1-2, with D uncertain. Trimming pared 2 bases from V and 2 bases from J, leaving 12 bases between. CDR1 is SGHAT, CDR2 FQNNGV, per germline. This CDR3 comprises 15 residues. The CDR3 reads CASSLLTGINYGYTF. In DNA form, the CDR3 reads TGTGCCAGCAGCTTATTGACGGGGATAAACTATGGCTACACCTTC.

This clone was recorded once. The chain is built from TRBV6-1 and TRBJ2-1; 13 nucleotides align to TRBD2. There are 17 residues in the CDR3. Germline CDR1 is MNHNS and CDR2 is SASEGT. V shed 4 bases, J shed 4 bases, and the junction held 7 bases outside the gene matches. CDR3 nucleotides: TGTGCCAGCAGTGGGACTAGCGGGAGTGGGTTTTACAATGAGCAGTTCTTC. It codes for CASSGTSGSGFYNEQFF.

The chain recombines TRBV6-6 with TRBJ2-2, with D possibly TRBD2 on 5 matching bases. CDR1 is MNHNY, CDR2 SVGAGI, per germline (reference sequence). Trimming removed 8 bases from V and 7 bases from J, with 5 bases in between. CDR3 length equals 10 residues. The CDR3 sequence: CASGSGELFF. CDR3 sequence (DNA): TGTGCCAGCGGGAGCGGGGAGCTGTTTTTT.

The chain joins TRBV27 to TRBJ2-7; D may be TRBD2 (6 bases). V was trimmed by 6 bases and J by 1 base, leaving 10 bases between them. Per germline, CDR1 MNHEY and CDR2 SMNVEV (reference sequence). The CDR3 consists of 13 residues. CDR3 coding DNA: TGTGCCAGCAGGGGGGGAATTTCCTACGAGCAGTACTTC. The encoded protein is CASRGGISYEQYF.

Note on this clone: Other DNA sequences within the sample encode an identical CDR3. V is TRBV18 and J is TRBJ2-7; 7 nucleotides match TRBD2. The CDR3 is 13 amino acids. Losses at the gene ends were 3 bases for V and 2 bases for J; bases not matched to a gene: 1. Germline-derived CDR1 and CDR2 are KGHSH and LQKENI. The CDR3 loop reads CASSPGLTYEQYF. As DNA, the CDR3 is TGTGCCAGCTCACCGGGACTAACCTACGAGCAGTACTTC.

V is TRBV29-1 and J is TRBJ1-1, with a tentative D call TRBD1 (6 bases). Germline V gene lookup returns CDR1 SQVTM and CDR2 ANQGSEA. This CDR3 spans 12 amino acids. V was shortened by 5 bases and J by 6 bases, with 13 bases between the two germline ends. CDR3 sequence: CSVQGRQAEAFF. In DNA form, the CDR3 reads TGCAGCGTTCAAGGGCGACAGGCTGAAGCTTTCTTT. The full variable domain, completed using reference TRBV29-1 and TRBJ1-1, is SAVISQKPSRDICQRGTSLTIQCQVDSQVTMMFWYRQQPGQSLTLIATANQGSEATYESGFVIDKFPISRPNLTFSTLTVSNMSPEDSSIYLCSVQGRQAEAFFGQGTRLTVV.

The chain is built from TRBV4-1 and TRBJ1-4; D is undetermined. This CDR3 contains 13 residues. Germline CDR1 is MGHRA and CDR2 is YSYEKL. Trimming stripped 8 bases from V and 8 bases from J, with 15 bases between. In DNA form, the CDR3 reads TGCGCCAGCGCCCAGGCCCCGCCAGAAAAACTGTTTTTT. This gives the protein CASAQAPPEKLFF.

The V call is TRBV7-2, the J call TRBJ2-5, with 10 bases lining up with TRBD2. Germline values: CDR1 SGHTA, CDR2 FQGNSA. This CDR3 contains 14 residues. V lost 2 bases to trimming and J lost 4 bases; unmatched junction nucleotides: 1. The CDR3 here is CASSLRLAGETQYF. The CDR3 DNA sequence: TGTGCCAGCAGCTTACGACTAGCGGGAGAGACCCAGTACTTC. Complete variable domain (other parts from reference TRBV7-2 and TRBJ2-5): GAGVSQSPSNKVTEKGKDVELRCDPISGHTALYWYRQSLGQGLEFLIYFQGNSAPDKSGLPSDRFSAERTGGSVSTLTIQRTQQEDSAVYLCASSLRLAGETQYFGPGTRLLVL.

This clone was seen just once. The chain recombines TRBV5-4 with TRBJ1-2; a weak D match, TRBD1 (6 bases). V was trimmed by 0 bases and J by 8 bases, leaving 11 bases between them. Germline-derived CDR1 and CDR2 are SGHNT and YYREEE (reference sequence). The CDR3 spans 13 residues. CDR3 nucleotides: TGTGCCAGCAGCTTGGACAGGGATCAGGGCTACACCTTC. This gives the protein CASSLDRDQGYTF.

This clone was counted a few times. This sequence joins TRBV4-3 and TRBJ2-5; the match to TRBD2 covers 13 bases. The CDR3 has 17 amino acids. The trim removed 1 base at V and 1 base at J, leaving 3 bases unmatched. Germline V lookup: CDR1 LGHNA, CDR2 YSLEER. CDR3 DNA: TGCGCCAGCAGCCAAGGTACTAGCGGGGGGGGCCAAGAGACCCAGTACTTC. Its translation is CASSQGTSGGGQETQYF.

This chain joins TRBV28 and TRBJ1-2, with 8 positions matching TRBD1. Unmatched junction bases numbered 11, after V lost 3 bases and J lost 8 bases. Germline-derived CDR1 and CDR2 are MDHEN and SYDVKM. The CDR3 spans 15 residues. The CDR3 here is CASSLGGAGGSGYTF. The CDR3 coding sequence is TGTGCCAGCAGTTTGGGAGGAGCAGGGGGCAGCGGCTACACCTTC.

The V gene is TRBV7-2, the J gene TRBJ2-2; 11 bases agree with TRBD2. V was clipped by 5 bases and J by 3 bases; unmatched bases: 5. The CDR3 sequence is 16 residues long. Germline CDR1 reads SGHTA; CDR2 reads FQGNSA. The DNA of the CDR3 is TGTGCCAGCAGCCTCAGACTAGCGGGGTACACCGGGGAGCTGTTTTTT. This codes for CASSLRLAGYTGELFF.

The chain recombines TRBV25-1 with TRBJ1-1; a possible D gene is TRBD1 (6 bases). The CDR3 consists of 15 residues. CDR1 is MGHDK, CDR2 SYGVNS, per germline. V shed 4 bases and J shed 1 base, with 13 bases lying between them. CDR3 protein: CASSAPGQPNTEAFF. Here the CDR3 DNA reads TGTGCCAGCAGTGCTCCGGGACAACCGAACACTGAAGCTTTCTTT.

The CDR3 sequence is CASSYPEVAVDGYTF. CDR3 DNA: TGTGCCAGCAGTTACCCAGAGGTTGCCGTTGATGGCTACACCTTC. The chain is built from TRBV6-6 and TRBJ1-2, with unresolved D. The germline V and J ends were trimmed by 2 bases and 6 bases, with 16 bases remaining between them. The CDR3 totals 15 residues. The germline CDR1 and CDR2 sequences are MNHNY and SVGAGI (reference sequence).

This sequence joins TRBV9 and TRBJ1-1; TRBD1 agrees at 10 bases. Germline CDR1 and CDR2: SGDLS and YYNGEE. This CDR3 comprises 14 residues. After removal of 4 bases from V and 4 bases from J, the junction contained 4 bases not matched to a gene. Written as DNA, the CDR3 is TGTGCCAGCAGCCCTCGGACAGGGGGCACTGAAGCTTTCTTT. Its protein is CASSPRTGGTEAFF.

V usage is TRBV7-9 and J usage is TRBJ2-3; D is unresolved. Trimming removed 5 bases at V and 2 bases at J, with 11 bases between. Germline V gene data show CDR1 as SEHNR and CDR2 as FQNEAQ (reference sequence). This CDR3 region has 14 residues. CDR3 in amino acids: CASSPYSFTDTQYF. The CDR3 DNA follows: TGTGCCAGCAGCCCGTACAGTTTCACAGATACGCAGTATTTT.

The rearrangement joins TRBV28 to TRBJ2-1, with 8 bases aligning to TRBD2. CDR1 MDHEN and CDR2 SYDVKM come from the germline V gene. The CDR3 is 16 residues long. V lost 6 bases, J lost 5 bases, and 12 bases stayed unmatched. CDR3 residues: CASRHSGTRGHNEQFF. Here the CDR3 DNA reads TGTGCCAGCAGACACTCCGGGACTAGAGGTCACAATGAGCAGTTCTTC.

The rearrangement joins TRBV19 to TRBJ2-7; D is unresolved. The CDR3 is 15 amino acids. V gave up 3 bases and J gave up 1 base, with 13 bases separating them. Germline CDR1 and CDR2: LNHDA and SQIVND (reference sequence). CDR3: CASSMGPSRSYEQYF. The CDR3 DNA follows: TGTGCCAGTAGTATGGGCCCGAGCAGATCCTACGAGCAGTACTTC.

V usage is TRBV5-4 and J usage is TRBJ2-7; D not certain. Trimming left V 0 bases short and J 3 bases short, with 13 bases between. This CDR3 is 15 amino acids long. The germline CDR1 and CDR2 sequences are SGHNT and YYREEE (reference sequence). This chain's CDR3 is CASSLGSTIRYEQYF. CDR3 DNA: TGTGCCAGCAGCTTGGGCAGTACGATCCGCTACGAGCAGTACTTC.